This TCR beta chain was recovered during a study of cytomegalovirus exposure and HLA in healthy donors. The V end lost 1 base, the J end lost 1 base, and 10 bases lay between the germline ends. The CDR3 totals 15 residues. Germline V gene sequence: CDR1 KGHSH, CDR2 LQKENI. The PCR ran on 60 Vbeta and 13 Jbeta primers. Here immunoSEQ multiplex PCR was the method, and the copy in TCRdb shows in-frame clones only, minus some. The sample contains about 130,000 clones, 65% to 80% of which appear only once. The chain is built from TRBV18 and TRBJ1-2; no clear D. Material for sequencing was PBMCs. The TCR sequence derives from a man aged 40-50 years in good health and CMV-seronegative. Here the CDR3 reads CASSPLSPSNYGYTF. Here the CDR3 DNA reads TGTGCCAGCTCACCACTATCTCCGAGTAACTATGGCTACACCTTC.